This is a list of T cell receptor beta chains from one sample in a study of regulatory T cells in long-lasting Graves disease. Each CDR3 protein gets one entry after TCRdb re-called the multiplex PCR reads with MiXCR. The table includes around 460,000 distinct CDR3 sequences, 20% to 25% detected once. The sample was peripheral blood mononuclear cells (PBMCs), taken when the disease was refractory, from a patient treated with antithyroid drugs. All receptors derive from a female donor with Graves disease. The CDR3 runs from the conserved cysteine through the conserved F or W. A D gene is named only where the DNA matches it firmly. Rows may omit the clone size; those that give it use once, few, many or a size class.

CASSLTIRPESSYEQYF,TGTGCCAGCAGCTTGACGATCCGCCCCGAAAGTTCCTACGAGCAGTACTTC,TRBV5-6,NA,TRBJ2-7,NA
CSARMDRGFNQPQHF,TGCAGTGCTAGAATGGACAGGGGCTTCAATCAGCCCCAGCATTTT,TRBV20-1,TRBD1,TRBJ1-5,NA
CASSYSGGGPLNEQYF,TGTGCCAGCAGTTACTCTGGCGGGGGTCCTCTCAACGAGCAGTACTTC,TRBV6-5,TRBD2,TRBJ2-7,many
CASSLRGFRSYEQYF,TGTGCCAGCAGCCTCAGGGGGTTCAGGTCCTACGAGCAGTACTTC,TRBV14,TRBD1,TRBJ2-7,many
CASSGAAGQYNSPLHF,TGTGCCAGCAGCGGCGCCGCAGGACAGTATAATTCACCCCTCCACTTT,TRBV7-9,NA,TRBJ1-6,NA
CAISEVRGSQPQHF,TGTGCCATCAGTGAGGTCAGGGGCTCTCAGCCCCAGCATTTT,TRBV10-3,NA,TRBJ1-5,few
CASSLYRAEQYF,TGTGCCAGCAGTTTATACAGGGCCGAGCAGTACTTC,TRBV28,NA,TRBJ2-7,few
CSARDSTGIQETQYF,TGCAGTGCTAGAGATTCGACAGGGATACAAGAGACCCAGTACTTC,TRBV20-1,TRBD1,TRBJ2-5,many
CASSPRGTRDEGAFF,TGTGCCAGCAGCCCCCGAGGGACAAGGGACGAGGGGGCTTTCTTT,TRBV14,NA,TRBJ1-1,NA
CASSITSGVIEQYF,TGTGCCAGTAGTATCACTAGCGGTGTAATCGAGCAGTACTTC,TRBV19,TRBD2,TRBJ2-7,NA
CASSIVGLQRTNYGYTF,TGTGCCAGTAGTATCGTCGGCCTACAGAGAACTAACTATGGCTACACCTTC,TRBV19,NA,TRBJ1-2,few
CASSWGRGSPLHF,TGTGCCAGCAGTTGGGGCAGAGGATCACCCCTCCACTTT,TRBV12-3/TRBV12-4,NA,TRBJ1-6,many
CSAMGSRVQETQYF,TGCAGTGCTATGGGGAGTAGGGTCCAAGAGACCCAGTACTTC,TRBV20-1,NA,TRBJ2-5,few
CASTTTGTHGYTF,TGTGCCAGTACCACGACAGGGACCCATGGCTACACCTTC,TRBV19,TRBD1,TRBJ1-2,NA
CASSQGRSATNEKLFF,TGTGCCAGCAGCCAAGGACGGTCAGCAACTAATGAAAAACTGTTTTTT,TRBV4-2,NA,TRBJ1-4,once
CASGLVRDGEFYSNQPQHF,TGTGCTAGTGGTTTGGTCAGGGACGGGGAATTTTATAGCAATCAGCCCCAGCATTTT,TRBV12-5,NA,TRBJ1-5,many
CASSRGREWGQYF,TGTGCCAGCAGCAGGGGGAGGGAATGGGGCCAGTACTTC,TRBV7-9,NA,TRBJ2-5,NA
CASSEATGQTEAFF,TGTGCCAGCAGTGAAGCCACCGGGCAGACTGAAGCTTTCTTT,TRBV2,NA,TRBJ1-1,many
CASSLETGLAKNIQYF,TGTGCCAGCAGTTTAGAGACAGGGCTAGCCAAAAACATTCAGTACTTC,TRBV28,TRBD1,TRBJ2-4,many
CATSDWQGAGETQYF,TGTGCCACCAGTGATTGGCAGGGGGCAGGAGAGACCCAGTACTTC,TRBV24-1,TRBD1,TRBJ2-5,many
CASSDNLGLSQGETQYF,TGTGCCAGTAGTGACAACCTAGGGCTCTCTCAAGGAGAGACCCAGTACTTC,TRBV19,NA,TRBJ2-5,NA
CSARDQGALGYTF,TGCAGTGCTAGAGATCAGGGGGCACTCGGCTACACCTTC,TRBV20-1,TRBD1,TRBJ1-2,NA
CASSDQQGDTQYF,TGTGCCAGCAGTGACCAACAGGGGGATACGCAGTATTTT,TRBV2,TRBD1,TRBJ2-3,NA
CAWSKGTGNYGYTF,TGTGCCTGGAGTAAGGGGACAGGGAACTATGGCTACACCTTC,TRBV30,TRBD1,TRBJ1-2,NA
CASSLRGGPYGYTF,TGTGCCAGCAGCTTACGGGGCGGTCCCTATGGCTACACCTTC,TRBV11-1,NA,TRBJ1-2,few
CASTLTGGATGYTF,TGTGCCAGCACCCTGACAGGGGGCGCGACTGGCTACACCTTC,TRBV12-3/TRBV12-4,TRBD1,TRBJ1-2,NA
CASSFWKPSYNPPLHF,TGTGCCAGCAGTTTTTGGAAACCCTCCTATAATCCGCCCCTCCACTTT,TRBV28,NA,TRBJ1-6,NA
CASSLDVSGSSYNEQFF,TGTGCCAGCAGCTTAGATGTTAGCGGGTCCTCCTACAATGAGCAGTTCTTC,TRBV11-3,TRBD2,TRBJ2-1,NA
CASSPGTVAEQYF,TGTGCCAGCAGTCCGGGGACAGTCGCCGAGCAGTACTTC,TRBV27,TRBD1,TRBJ2-7,many
CASTPTEGAETQYF,TGTGCCAGCACTCCGACGGAGGGCGCGGAGACCCAGTACTTC,TRBV6-1,NA,TRBJ2-5,many
CATSRDRGNEKLFF,TGTGCCACCAGCAGAGACCGGGGGAATGAAAAACTGTTTTTT,TRBV15,NA,TRBJ1-4,few
CASRDGGVTGELFF,TGTGCCAGCAGGGACGGGGGGGTGACCGGGGAGCTGTTTTTT,TRBV2,TRBD2,TRBJ2-2,few
CASSLRLPGRGTEAFF,TGTGCCAGCAGCTTACGGTTACCAGGGAGGGGCACTGAAGCTTTCTTT,TRBV11-2,NA,TRBJ1-1,many
CAISEPQGTTEAFF,TGTGCCATCAGTGAGCCCCAGGGGACGACTGAAGCTTTCTTT,TRBV10-3,NA,TRBJ1-1,many
CASSLAAENEKLFF,TGTGCCAGCAGCTTAGCGGCAGAAAATGAAAAACTGTTTTTT,TRBV7-9,NA,TRBJ1-4,few
CASSRWGRNTGELFF,TGTGCCAGCAGCCGGTGGGGGAGAAACACCGGGGAGCTGTTTTTT,TRBV5-4,NA,TRBJ2-2,once
CAISNNRDWGETQYF,TGTGCCATCAGCAACAACAGGGATTGGGGGGAGACCCAGTACTTC,TRBV10-3,NA,TRBJ2-5,many
CASSFGDRSRNSPLHF,TGTGCCAGCAGTTTCGGGGACAGATCTCGGAATTCACCCCTCCACTTT,TRBV12-3/TRBV12-4,TRBD1,TRBJ1-6,many
CASSETGPNEKLFF,TGTGCCAGCAGTGAGACAGGGCCTAATGAAAAACTGTTTTTT,TRBV2,TRBD1,TRBJ1-4,many
CAWRPQGIYEQYF,TGTGCCTGGAGGCCCCAGGGGATATACGAGCAGTACTTC,TRBV30,NA,TRBJ2-7,few
CSARPGLGFSSYEQYF,TGCAGTGCTCGGCCGGGACTAGGGTTTAGCTCCTACGAGCAGTACTTC,TRBV20-1,TRBD2,TRBJ2-7,few
CASSLTRADTEAFF,TGCGCCAGCAGCTTAACAAGGGCGGACACTGAAGCTTTCTTT,TRBV5-1,NA,TRBJ1-1,many